Listed below are T cell receptor beta chains from one sample, sequenced in a study of human T cells and chemical hapten exposure. TCRdb redid the calling of the RACE reads with MiXCR, one entry per CDR3 protein. The sample lists 75,000 to 100,000 distinct CDR3 sequences; about 10% were seen once. Sequencing was performed on whole blood, taken in connection with sensitization to the hapten diphenylcyclopropenone (DPC). The receptors originated from a man in his forties with alopecia areata. Some clones in this sample may be carry-over from other donors' samples. Both conserved end residues are part of each CDR3. A D gene is named only where the DNA matches it firmly. Clone size, where shown, is once, few, many, or a class for clones that have expanded.

v_call,j_call,clone_size,d_call,cdr3_nt,cdr3_aa
TRBV7-2,TRBJ2-3,many,TRBD2,TGTGCCAGCAGCTTAGCTATAGCGGGAGGACTCGGCGGTACGCAGTATTTT,CASSLAIAGGLGGTQYF
TRBV18,TRBJ2-6,many,.,TGTGCCAGCTCACCTACCCTTCCGGGCTCTGGGGCCAACGTCCTGACTTTC,CASSPTLPGSGANVLTF
TRBV19,TRBJ2-6,few,TRBD1,TGTGCCAGTAGTTCCCAATTAGGGGGCCCTGGGGCCAACGTCCTGACTTTC,CASSSQLGGPGANVLTF
TRBV20-1,TRBJ1-1,many,.,TGCAGTGCTAGACGCGGACACGCGAACACTGAAGCTTTCTTT,CSARRGHANTEAFF
TRBV10-3,TRBJ1-1,many,.,TGTGCCATCAGGGGCCGGGACCCGGAAGCTTTCTTT,CAIRGRDPEAFF
TRBV9,TRBJ1-2,many,TRBD1,TGTGCCAGCAGCCCAGGACAGGCGTACTATGGCTACACCTTC,CASSPGQAYYGYTF
TRBV6-5,TRBJ1-4,few,.,TGTGCCAGCAGTTACGGGGGGGGGGGAGGCGAAAAACTGTTTTTT,CASSYGGGGGEKLFF
TRBV29-1,TRBJ2-3,many,TRBD2,TGCAGCGTCCGTAAGGCGGGAGGGGCAGATACGCAGTATTTT,CSVRKAGGADTQYF
TRBV24-1,TRBJ2-2,.,TRBD2,TGTGCCACCAGTGATGGCGGGACTAGCGGGAGGTCCGGGGAGCTGTTTTTT,CATSDGGTSGRSGELFF
TRBV28,TRBJ1-5,many,TRBD1,TGTGCCAGCAGTCCGACAGGGCAAAGCAATCAGCCCCAGCATTTT,CASSPTGQSNQPQHF
TRBV6-6,TRBJ2-3,.,.,TGTGCCAGCAGCTCAACAGGGGCGGGGGTTGCAGATACGCAGTATTTT,CASSSTGAGVADTQYF
TRBV6-6,TRBJ1-1,few,.,TGTGCCAGCAGTTACTCGATTGCGAATGGGGCGGGTATGAACACTGAAGCTTTCTTT,CASSYSIANGAGMNTEAFF
TRBV5-4,TRBJ2-5,.,TRBD1,TGTGCCAGCAGCACACCTGGGACAGGGGGCGAAGAGACCCAGTACTTC,CASSTPGTGGEETQYF
TRBV7-2,TRBJ2-3,.,TRBD2,TGTGCCAGCAGCTTAGCTAGCGGGCTTCAGGGTAAGGAGTATTTT,CASSLASGLQGKEYF
TRBV6-2/TRBV6-3,TRBJ1-2,many,.,TGTGCCAGCCGCCCGCAAGCCAGGGGCTTTGGCTACACCTTC,CASRPQARGFGYTF
TRBV6-5,TRBJ1-1,many,.,TGTGCCAGCAGGAAGAGGAATGGGAACACTGAAGCTTTCTTT,CASRKRNGNTEAFF